This is a list of T cell receptor beta chains from one sample in a study of control samples from healthy donors and cancer patients. Measured with immunoSEQ multiplex PCR; TCRdb has only the in-frame clones, and not every one. The sample lists around 96,000 clones; approximately 95% were seen once. The specimen was blood. The receptors derive from a young man in good health. Both conserved end residues are part of each CDR3. A D gene is named only where the DNA matches it firmly. Clone size is given for some rows only: seen once, a few or many times, or a class if the clone is expanded.

CDR3 length: 13; D gene: NA; J gene: TRBJ2-5; V gene: TRBV2; clone size: NA; CDR3 DNA: TGTGCCAGCATCAGGGACTTTTCAGAGACCCAGTACTTC; CDR3 protein: CASIRDFSETQYF
CDR3 length: 15; D gene: NA; J gene: TRBJ1-1; V gene: TRBV11-2; clone size: NA; CDR3 DNA: TGTGCCAGCAGCCCGAAGGGTGGGGGAAACACTGAAGCTTTCTTT; CDR3 protein: CASSPKGGGNTEAFF
CDR3 length: 14; D gene: TRBD1; J gene: TRBJ1-1; V gene: TRBV6-4; clone size: NA; CDR3 DNA: TGTGCCAGCAGTGCAGGGGGGGAGTACACTGAAGCTTTCTTT; CDR3 protein: CASSAGGEYTEAFF
CDR3 length: 15; D gene: TRBD1; J gene: TRBJ1-2; V gene: TRBV27; clone size: NA; CDR3 DNA: TGTGCCAGCAGTTTGGCGGGACAGGGGGCTATGGGCTACACCTTC; CDR3 protein: CASSLAGQGAMGYTF
CDR3 length: 15; D gene: NA; J gene: TRBJ1-1; V gene: TRBV2; clone size: NA; CDR3 DNA: TGTGCCAGCAGTAGTACCGGGACAACCAGCACTGAAGCTTTCTTT; CDR3 protein: CASSSTGTTSTEAFF
CDR3 length: 15; D gene: NA; J gene: TRBJ1-4; V gene: TRBV29-1; clone size: NA; CDR3 DNA: TGCAGCGTTGCCGCCACGGGGAACTATAATGAAAAACTGTTTTTT; CDR3 protein: CSVAATGNYNEKLFF
CDR3 length: 15; D gene: TRBD2; J gene: TRBJ2-1; V gene: TRBV6-5; clone size: NA; CDR3 DNA: TGTGCCAGCGTCGTTAGCGGGAGGGCTCCGAATGAGCAGTTCTTC; CDR3 protein: CASVVSGRAPNEQFF
CDR3 length: 12; D gene: NA; J gene: TRBJ1-2; V gene: TRBV9; clone size: NA; CDR3 DNA: TGTGCCAGCAGCGGGACCCAAAAAGGCTACACCTTC; CDR3 protein: CASSGTQKGYTF
CDR3 length: 14; D gene: NA; J gene: TRBJ1-1; V gene: TRBV5-1; clone size: NA; CDR3 DNA: TGCGCCAGCAGCTTACTGGTAATGAACACTGAAGCTTTCTTT; CDR3 protein: CASSLLVMNTEAFF
CDR3 length: 13; D gene: NA; J gene: TRBJ1-2; V gene: TRBV27; clone size: NA; CDR3 DNA: TGTGCCAGCAGTTTTGGGCCCCCCTATGGCTACACCTTC; CDR3 protein: CASSFGPPYGYTF
CDR3 length: 14; D gene: TRBD2; J gene: TRBJ2-1; V gene: TRBV6-9; clone size: NA; CDR3 DNA: TGTGCCAGCAGTTACACGGGGGGAGTCGATGAGCAGTTCTTC; CDR3 protein: CASSYTGGVDEQFF
CDR3 length: 14; D gene: NA; J gene: TRBJ1-6; V gene: TRBV7-9; clone size: NA; CDR3 DNA: TGTGCCAGCAGCTCCCCGGACACACCGTCACCCCTCCACTTT; CDR3 protein: CASSSPDTPSPLHF
CDR3 length: 11; D gene: TRBD2; J gene: TRBJ2-1; V gene: TRBV27; clone size: NA; CDR3 DNA: TGTGCCAGCAGTTCGACTAGCAGCGTGTTCTTC; CDR3 protein: CASSSTSSVFF
CDR3 length: 15; D gene: TRBD1; J gene: TRBJ2-7; V gene: TRBV27; clone size: NA; CDR3 DNA: TGTGCCAGCAGTTTACCCGGGACAGGGGTTGGCGAGCAGTACTTC; CDR3 protein: CASSLPGTGVGEQYF
CDR3 length: 13; D gene: TRBD1; J gene: TRBJ1-2; V gene: TRBV27; clone size: NA; CDR3 DNA: TGTGCCAGCAGAATAAGGACAGGGTATGGCTACACCTTC; CDR3 protein: CASRIRTGYGYTF
CDR3 length: 15; D gene: NA; J gene: TRBJ2-7; V gene: TRBV27; clone size: NA; CDR3 DNA: TGTGCCAGCAGTCTTAACAGGTGGGGCTCCTACGAGCAGTACTTC; CDR3 protein: CASSLNRWGSYEQYF
CDR3 length: 15; D gene: TRBD1; J gene: TRBJ2-3; V gene: TRBV4-2; clone size: NA; CDR3 DNA: TGTGCCAGCAGCCAAGACGCTGGCAGGGGGTATACGCAGTATTTT; CDR3 protein: CASSQDAGRGYTQYF
CDR3 length: 16; D gene: TRBD1; J gene: TRBJ1-2; V gene: TRBV5-1; clone size: NA; CDR3 DNA: TGCGCCAGCAGCTTGGGAGACAGGGTTTCTAACTATGGCTACACCTTC; CDR3 protein: CASSLGDRVSNYGYTF
CDR3 length: 15; D gene: TRBD1; J gene: TRBJ1-2; V gene: TRBV4-1; clone size: NA; CDR3 DNA: TGCGCCAGCAGCCAAGAGACAGGGGCGAACTATGGCTACACCTTC; CDR3 protein: CASSQETGANYGYTF
CDR3 length: 15; D gene: TRBD1; J gene: TRBJ1-1; V gene: TRBV19; clone size: NA; CDR3 DNA: TGTGCCAGCTCCAGGGGGCAAGCTTCGGACACTGAAGCTTTCTTT; CDR3 protein: CASSRGQASDTEAFF
CDR3 length: 13; D gene: TRBD1; J gene: TRBJ1-2; V gene: TRBV2; clone size: NA; CDR3 DNA: TGTGCCAGCAGTGACGGGACAGGGATTGGCTACACCTTC; CDR3 protein: CASSDGTGIGYTF
CDR3 length: 15; D gene: TRBD2; J gene: TRBJ2-7; V gene: TRBV28; clone size: NA; CDR3 DNA: TGTGCCAGCAGTTCACCTAGCGGGAGGAAGTACGAGCAGTACTTC; CDR3 protein: CASSSPSGRKYEQYF
CDR3 length: 16; D gene: TRBD1; J gene: TRBJ1-2; V gene: TRBV13; clone size: NA; CDR3 DNA: TGTGCCAGCAGCACACCGGGACAGGGTCCCGAGGATGGCTACACCTTC; CDR3 protein: CASSTPGQGPEDGYTF
CDR3 length: 14; D gene: NA; J gene: TRBJ2-1; V gene: TRBV7-9; clone size: NA; CDR3 DNA: TGTGCCAGCGCTCTCGGGAGCCCGGGAAATGAGCAGTTCTTC; CDR3 protein: CASALGSPGNEQFF
CDR3 length: 15; D gene: TRBD2; J gene: TRBJ2-1; V gene: TRBV6-5; clone size: NA; CDR3 DNA: TGTGCCAGCAGCGGGACTAGCGGCTCCTACAATGAGCAGTTCTTC; CDR3 protein: CASSGTSGSYNEQFF
CDR3 length: 15; D gene: TRBD2; J gene: TRBJ2-1; V gene: TRBV5-1; clone size: NA; CDR3 DNA: TGCGCCAGCAGCTTGGGCCTAGCGGAGTTCAATGAGCAGTTCTTC; CDR3 protein: CASSLGLAEFNEQFF
CDR3 length: 13; D gene: TRBD2; J gene: TRBJ2-7; V gene: TRBV2; clone size: NA; CDR3 DNA: TGTGCCAGCGAGCGGGGGGGCAACTACGAGCAGTACTTC; CDR3 protein: CASERGGNYEQYF
CDR3 length: 16; D gene: TRBD1; J gene: TRBJ1-5; V gene: TRBV30; clone size: NA; CDR3 DNA: TGTGCCTGGAGTGCCCGGGACAGGGGGCCCGGTCAGCCCCAGCATTTT; CDR3 protein: CAWSARDRGPGQPQHF
CDR3 length: 12; D gene: NA; J gene: TRBJ1-1; V gene: TRBV9; clone size: NA; CDR3 DNA: TGTGCCAGCAGCGTAGAAGGGACTGAAGCTTTCTTT; CDR3 protein: CASSVEGTEAFF
CDR3 length: 17; D gene: NA; J gene: TRBJ1-3; V gene: TRBV4-1; clone size: NA; CDR3 DNA: TGCGCCAGCAGCCCGATGGACAGCTCGAGCTCTGGAAACACCATATATTTT; CDR3 protein: CASSPMDSSSSGNTIYF
CDR3 length: 17; D gene: NA; J gene: TRBJ1-5; V gene: TRBV11-2; clone size: NA; CDR3 DNA: TGTGCCAGCAGCTTAGTTTCAGGGACTCGGAGCAATCAGCCCCAGCATTTT; CDR3 protein: CASSLVSGTRSNQPQHF
CDR3 length: 14; D gene: NA; J gene: TRBJ2-1; V gene: TRBV2; clone size: NA; CDR3 DNA: TGTGCCAGCAGCCTCGGAAGGGGGACCGGTGAGCAGTTCTTC; CDR3 protein: CASSLGRGTGEQFF
CDR3 length: 17; D gene: TRBD2; J gene: TRBJ2-7; V gene: TRBV7-2; clone size: NA; CDR3 DNA: TGTGCCAGCAGCCCGACTAGCGGTGAACCGAGCTCCTACGAGCAGTACTTC; CDR3 protein: CASSPTSGEPSSYEQYF
CDR3 length: 15; D gene: NA; J gene: TRBJ2-1; V gene: TRBV18; clone size: NA; CDR3 DNA: TGTGCCAGCTCACCACCAGACTACAGTAGTCATGAGCAGTTCTTC; CDR3 protein: CASSPPDYSSHEQFF
CDR3 length: 15; D gene: NA; J gene: TRBJ1-1; V gene: TRBV6-5; clone size: once; CDR3 DNA: TGTGCCAGCAGTTACCAGGGGAACATGAACACTGAAGCTTTCTTT; CDR3 protein: CASSYQGNMNTEAFF
CDR3 length: 13; D gene: TRBD1; J gene: TRBJ2-7; V gene: TRBV10-1; clone size: NA; CDR3 DNA: TGCGCCAGCAGTGAGACAGGACAGGGCGAGCAGTACTTC; CDR3 protein: CASSETGQGEQYF
CDR3 length: 15; D gene: TRBD2; J gene: TRBJ2-3; V gene: TRBV3-1/TRBV3-2; clone size: NA; CDR3 DNA: TGTGCCAGCAGCCAAGAAAGCGGGGTTACAGATACGCAGTATTTT; CDR3 protein: CASSQESGVTDTQYF
CDR3 length: 15; D gene: NA; J gene: TRBJ1-1; V gene: TRBV18; clone size: once; CDR3 DNA: TGTGCCAGCTCACCACGTTCCCAAATGAACACTGAAGCTTTCTTT; CDR3 protein: CASSPRSQMNTEAFF
CDR3 length: 14; D gene: NA; J gene: TRBJ1-1; V gene: TRBV19; clone size: NA; CDR3 DNA: TGTGCCAGTAGTATGTCCCGTAAAGGGACTGAAGCTTTCTTT; CDR3 protein: CASSMSRKGTEAFF
CDR3 length: 14; D gene: TRBD2; J gene: TRBJ2-7; V gene: TRBV27; clone size: NA; CDR3 DNA: TGTGCCAGCAGTGGAGCCAGCGGGAGCAACGAGCAGTACTTC; CDR3 protein: CASSGASGSNEQYF